Following are 21 T cell receptor beta chains from one sample sequenced in a study of CD4 and CD8 cells across lung adenocarcinoma regions. TCRdb recomputed calls from the PCR reads with MiXCR, one row per CDR3 protein. There are some 10,000 distinct CDR3 sequences in the sample; around half occur only once, and 25% to 35% lies in the top ten. Sequencing input: CD8+ T cells from the margin of a lung tumor. These receptors all come from a male donor with lung adenocarcinoma. The CD4 and CD8 labels of this study may be unreliable.

This chain links TRBV6-5 with TRBJ2-1; weak D call: TRBD2 (5 bases). Germline CDR1 and CDR2: MNHEY and SVGAGI. V lost 2 bases and J lost 8, with 7 bases in between. The CDR3 length is 12 residues. CDR3 residues: CASSYGGDEQFF. DNA for the CDR3: TGTGCCAGCAGTTACGGAGGCGATGAGCAGTTCTTC.

The chain is built from TRBV6-1 and TRBJ2-1, with D perhaps TRBD1 or TRBD2 (5 bases each). The J call could be wrong; TRBJ2-7 is a better fit for the DNA end. This CDR3 is 15 amino acids long. Germline lookup yields CDR1 MNHNS and CDR2 SASEGT. The CDR3 bases are TGTGCCAGCAGTGCGCCGGGGCCCTCCTACAATGCGCAGTACTTC. It translates to CASSAPGPSYNAQYF.

V is TRBV7-9 and J is TRBJ2-3; D is perhaps TRBD2 (6 bases). Per germline, CDR1 SEHNR and CDR2 FQNEAQ (reference sequence). Deletions cut 9 bases from V and 10 bases from J, with 17 bases between. The CDR3 length is 12 residues. Here the CDR3 reads CASSQRRDAQYF. The CDR3 DNA sequence: TGTGCCAGTAGCCAAAGGAGGGACGCGCAGTATTTT.

This clonotype was recorded a few times. The chain combines TRBV5-1 with TRBJ2-3; D is unclear. The CDR3 has 13 residues. The V gene lost 7 bases and the J gene lost 4 bases, with 13 bases spanning the gap. CDR1 and CDR2 from the germline V gene are SGHRS and YFSETQ. CDR3 residues: CASVAPPADTQYF. The DNA of the CDR3 is TGCGCCAGCGTGGCCCCCCCCGCAGATACGCAGTATTTT.

This clonotype showed up just a few times. The rearrangement links TRBV6-4 to TRBJ1-5; no clear D gene. The CDR3 covers 14 residues. Trimming took off 6 bases at V and 7 bases at J, with 16 bases between the two ends. Germline lookup yields CDR1 MRHNA and CDR2 SNTAGT. CDR3 sequence reads: CASRATEIEQPQHF. DNA of the CDR3: TGTGCCAGCAGGGCTACAGAAATTGAGCAGCCCCAGCATTTT.

The rearrangement uses TRBV3-1 and TRBJ2-3; D ambiguous. Germline CDR1 LGHDT, CDR2 YNNKEL (reference sequence). The CDR3 covers 16 residues. V was trimmed by 2 bases and J by 0 bases, leaving 12 bases between them. CDR3 region: CASSQRPQPSTDTQYF. The CDR3 region has the DNA TGTGCCAGCAGCCAACGACCACAGCCTAGCACAGATACGCAGTATTTT.

This clonotype was detected ten times or more. The genes are TRBV5-1 and TRBJ1-2, with 8 bases matching TRBD1. CDR1 is SGHRS, CDR2 YFSETQ, per germline. The CDR3 extends over 15 amino acids. With 5 bases clipped from V and 3 bases from J, the junction kept 9 bases outside the gene matches. The DNA for the CDR3 is TGCGCCAGCAGTTTAGCCTTGACAGGGGACTATGGCTACACCTTC. The encoded protein is CASSLALTGDYGYTF.

In regard to this clonotype: Its ends do not fully match the called genes, so a read error is possible. V and J are TRBV27 and TRBJ2-1, with D maybe TRBD2 (6 bases). From germline, CDR1 is MNHEY and CDR2 SMNVEV (reference sequence). CDR3 length: 12 amino acids. The DNA for the CDR3 is TGTGCCAGCAGTTTACGGGGGAATGAGCAGTATTTC. Protein: CASSLRGNEQYF.

This sequence joins TRBV6-1 and TRBJ2-1, with 7 bases matching TRBD1. The CDR3 covers 15 residues. Trimming took 6 bases from V and 3 from J; bases not matched to a gene: 8. Germline V gives CDR1 MNHNS, CDR2 SASEGT. CDR3 amino acids: CASRRTGGFYNEQFF. The CDR3 DNA is TGTGCCAGCAGACGGACAGGTGGTTTCTACAATGAGCAGTTCTTC.

This clonotype is medium-sized (0.01 to 0.1%) in the sample. The chain links TRBV6-1 to TRBJ2-3; possible D gene TRBD2, 5 bases. Germline values: CDR1 MNHNS, CDR2 SASEGT. This CDR3 comprises 14 residues. Deletions cut 6 bases from V and 2 bases from J, with 12 bases between. CDR3 DNA: TGTGCCAGCAGACGAGCGGAGGTCACAGATACGCAGTATTTT. It codes for CASRRAEVTDTQYF.

The chain carries TRBV6-2 or TRBV6-3 and TRBJ2-2; 8 positions match TRBD2. V dropped 3 bases and J dropped 4; count of bases not matched to a gene: 13. The CDR3 totals 18 residues. Germline V CDR1 and CDR2: MNHEY, SVGEGT. This chain's CDR3 is CASSYSGLAGRATGELFF. CDR3 DNA sequence: TGTGCCAGCAGTTATTCCGGTTTAGCGGGAAGGGCCACCGGGGAGCTGTTTTTT.

J is TRBJ2-3 and V is TRBV7-8, with no clear D. V was shortened by 0 bases and J by 7 bases, with 14 bases between the two germline ends. This CDR3 is 15 amino acids long. Germline CDR1 is SGHVS and CDR2 is FQNEAQ. CDR3 in amino acids: CASSLARGGKNTQYF. The CDR3 DNA is TGTGCCAGCAGCTTAGCGCGAGGCGGCAAAAATACGCAGTATTTT.

This clonotype appeared a few times. The J gene is TRBJ2-2, the V gene TRBV6-1; D is possibly TRBD1 (6 bases). Germline-derived CDR1 and CDR2 are MNHNS and SASEGT. V was trimmed by 2 bases and J by 6 bases, leaving 16 bases between them. The CDR3 contains 16 residues. CDR3 nucleotide sequence: TGTGCCAGCAGTGAATACTTCAGGGGAATCGCCGGGGAGCTGTTTTTT. This codes for CASSEYFRGIAGELFF.

This clonotype has at least ten counts. The rearrangement uses TRBV28 and TRBJ2-4; TRBD1 is a possible D gene (6 bases). The CDR3 spans 18 residues. The germline CDR1 and CDR2 sequences are MDHEN and SYDVKM. The V end lost 4 bases, the J end lost 7 bases, and 26 bases lay between the germline ends. DNA for the CDR3: TGTGCCAGCAGTTCCGTACCCCGAGGCTTCGCAGGGGAGAACATTCAGTACTTC. It is translated as CASSSVPRGFAGENIQYF.

This chain links TRBV20-1 with TRBJ2-1; D may be TRBD1 or TRBD2 (5 bases each). This CDR3 is built from 14 residues. V was shortened by 3 bases and J by 0 bases, with 9 bases between the two germline ends. The germline V gene encodes CDR1 DFQATT and CDR2 SNEGSKA (reference sequence). CDR3 DNA sequence: TGCAGTGCTAGTTGGGGGAGCTCCTACAATGAGCAGTTCTTC. It codes for CSASWGSSYNEQFF.

This clonotype was recorded a few times. This chain uses TRBV7-8 with TRBJ2-5; 7 nucleotides align to TRBD2. Germline CDR1 reads SGHVS; CDR2 reads FQNEAQ. CDR3 length equals 13 residues. V shed 5 bases, J shed 5 bases, and the junction held 5 bases outside the gene matches. The CDR3 coding sequence is TGTGCCAGCAGCCCGGGACTAATGGAGACCCAGTACTTC. It codes for CASSPGLMETQYF.

Remarks on this clonotype: One end of the junction is discordant with germline, which a read error may explain. As DNA, the CDR3 is TGTGCCAGCAGCCTTGTAGGGACAAATGAGCAGTTTTTC. It is translated as CASSLVGTNEQFF. The chain has TRBV14 and TRBJ2-3; possibly TRBD1 for D (6 bases). CDR3 size: 13 residues. Germline-derived CDR1 and CDR2 are SGHDN and FVKESK.

This clonotype was picked up a small number of times. The rearrangement joins TRBV10-3 to TRBJ2-1, with D possibly TRBD1 on 6 matching bases. Trimming left V 11 bases short and J 3 bases short, with 14 bases between. CDR3 length equals 13 residues. Germline assignment: CDR1 ENHRY and CDR2 SYGVKD. The CDR3 protein is CASMQGNYNEQFF. In DNA form, the CDR3 reads TGTGCCTCAATGCAGGGGAACTACAATGAGCAGTTCTTC.

The genes are TRBV11-2 and TRBJ1-2, with D perhaps matching TRBD1 (5 bases). Between the trimmed V and J ends, which lost 4 bases and 5 bases, there was a span of 20 bases. Germline CDR1 and CDR2: SGHAT and FQNNGV. CDR3 size: 16 residues. The CDR3 DNA sequence: TGTGCCAGCAGCTCCCCCCCCTTAGCGGGGGTTTATGGCTACACCTTC. It encodes CASSSPPLAGVYGYTF.

There are many counts of this clonotype. V is TRBV10-3 and J is TRBJ2-3; 14 nucleotides agree with TRBD2. Germline V CDR1 and CDR2: ENHRY, SYGVKD. V lost 4 bases and J lost 2; bases outside the gene matches: 2. This CDR3 region has 16 residues. CDR3 sequence reads: CAISGLAGGSTDTQYF. The CDR3 DNA sequence: TGTGCCATCAGTGGACTAGCGGGAGGGTCCACAGATACGCAGTATTTT.

In this sample, this clonotype is medium-sized. V and J are TRBV7-2 and TRBJ2-1; the D is unclear. CDR3 length: 13 residues. From germline, CDR1 is SGHTA and CDR2 FQGNSA. Trimming removed 1 base at V and 7 bases at J, with 8 bases between. The CDR3 spells CASSLVKANEQFF. The CDR3, as DNA: TGTGCCAGCAGCTTAGTTAAGGCTAATGAGCAGTTCTTC.